The 21 T cell receptor beta chains given below trace back to one sample, sequenced in a study of T cell clonotyping in hematopoietic cell transplantation. Some clones are missing from TCRdb's copy, which holds only in-frame ones; the method was immunoSEQ multiplex PCR. This table holds about 76,000 clones, 95% to 97% found once. The time point denotes: recipient sample about 28 days before transplant, after cytoreduction. Source: peripheral blood mononuclear cells, taken before stem cell transplant. These receptors all come from a woman aged 45-60 years with acute myeloid leukemia. Some clones in this sample may be carry-over from other donors' samples.

V gene TRBV7-2 combines with J gene TRBJ2-2, with 12 bases that match TRBD2. The CDR3 is 15 residues long. CDR1 SGHTA and CDR2 FQGNSA come from the germline V gene. The V and J ends lost 5 bases and 6 bases, in that order; junction bases with no gene match: 4. This CDR3 is CASSLRLAGAGELFF. The CDR3 coding sequence is TGTGCCAGCAGCCTGCGACTAGCGGGGGCCGGGGAGCTGTTTTTT.

The CDR3 sequence: CASSSDNYGYTF. The CDR3 nucleotides read TGTGCCAGCAGCTCGGACAACTATGGCTACACCTTC. The chain uses TRBV5-5 and TRBJ1-2; D unclear. The CDR3 extends over 12 amino acids. Between the trimmed V and J ends, which lost 3 bases and 2 bases, there was a span of 5 bases. Germline CDR1 is SGHKS and CDR2 is YYEKEE (reference sequence). Together with reference TRBV5-5 and TRBJ1-2, the CDR3 gives the full variable domain: DAGVTQSPTHLIKTRGQQVTLRCSPISGHKSVSWYQQVLGQGPQFIFQYYEKEERGRGNFPDRFSARQFPNYSSELNVNALLLGDSALYLCASSSDNYGYTFGSGTRLTVV.

CDR3 amino acids: CASSGSYEGGYQPQHF. DNA of the CDR3: TGTGCCAGCAGTGGATCGTATGAAGGGGGATATCAGCCCCAGCATTTT. V usage is TRBV2 and J usage is TRBJ1-5; tentatively, D is TRBD1 (6 bases). The CDR3 length is 16 residues. V gave up 4 bases and J gave up 5 bases, with 18 bases separating them. CDR1 and CDR2 from the germline V gene are SNHLY and FYNNEI.

V and J are TRBV4-1 and TRBJ2-5, with 10 nucleotides matching TRBD1. CDR3 length equals 15 residues. CDR1 is MGHRA and CDR2 is YSYEKL in the germline V gene. V lost 7 bases to trimming and J lost 2 bases; unmatched junction nucleotides: 7. CDR3 protein: CASTPGDRGQETQYF. In DNA, the CDR3 is TGCGCCAGCACCCCGGGGGACAGGGGACAAGAGACCCAGTACTTC.

This chain connects TRBV5-8 to TRBJ2-5; D is perhaps TRBD1 (6 bases). From germline, CDR1 is SGHTS and CDR2 YDEGEE. Deletions cut 5 bases from V and 3 bases from J, with 17 bases between. The CDR3 consists of 15 residues. CDR3 in amino acids: CASSSTGYFKETQYF. In DNA, the CDR3 is TGTGCCAGCAGTTCGACAGGTTACTTCAAAGAGACCCAGTACTTC.

On this clone itself: Other DNA sequences in the sample encode the same CDR3. V and J are TRBV5-1 and TRBJ2-3; D call uncertain. Germline V lookup: CDR1 SGHRS, CDR2 YFSETQ. V lost 2 bases and J 1 base, leaving 8 bases between the germline ends. This CDR3 contains 14 residues. In DNA form, the CDR3 reads TGCGCCAGCAGCTTTTCTGGAGGCACAGATACGCAGTATTTT. It translates to CASSFSGGTDTQYF. The full variable domain, its missing parts supplied by reference TRBV5-1 and TRBJ2-3, is KAGVTQTPRYLIKTRGQQVTLSCSPISGHRSVSWYQQTPGQGLQFLFEYFSETQRNKGNFPGRFSGRQFSNSRSEMNVSTLELGDSALYLCASSFSGGTDTQYFGPGTRLTVL.

This chain joins TRBV2 and TRBJ2-7, with 8 bases matching TRBD1. Germline V gene sequence: CDR1 SNHLY, CDR2 FYNNEI. This CDR3 region has 13 residues. The junction had 11 bases not matched to a gene; V was cut back by 10 bases and J by 6 bases. The CDR3 sequence: CATMRDRSGEQYF. CDR3 nucleotides: TGTGCCACCATGAGGGACAGGTCCGGCGAGCAGTACTTC.

The chain has TRBV28 and TRBJ1-3; D is uncertain. Trimming shortened V by 3 bases and J by 0 bases, and 9 bases separated the two germline ends. There are 15 residues in the CDR3. CDR1 MDHEN and CDR2 SYDVKM come from the germline V gene. The CDR3 is CASSFRQSSGNTIYF. As DNA, the CDR3 is TGTGCCAGCAGTTTCCGTCAGAGCTCTGGAAACACCATATATTTT.

The rearrangement uses TRBV5-1 and TRBJ1-2; no definite D call. The CDR3 extends over 14 amino acids. From germline, CDR1 is SGHRS and CDR2 YFSETQ. The V gene lost 3 bases and the J gene lost 2 bases, with 11 bases spanning the gap. The CDR3: CASSSDGRNYGYTF. In DNA form, the CDR3 reads TGCGCCAGCAGCTCAGACGGAAGAAACTATGGCTACACCTTC.

The V gene is TRBV28, the J gene TRBJ2-6, with TRBD2 matching 7 bases. The CDR3 sequence is 15 residues long. The J segment lost 4 bases and the V segment lost 3 bases, leaving 3 bases of the junction unmatched. Germline assignment: CDR1 MDHEN and CDR2 SYDVKM. The CDR3 DNA sequence: TGTGCCAGCAGTTTCCGGGGGGACGGGGCCAACGTCCTGACTTTC. It specifies CASSFRGDGANVLTF.

The rearrangement links TRBV5-4 to TRBJ1-6; 8 nucleotides match TRBD1. This CDR3 is 14 amino acids long. Germline V CDR1 and CDR2: SGHNT, YYREEE (reference sequence). With 0 bases clipped from V and 7 bases from J, the junction kept 0 bases outside the gene matches. The CDR3 is CASSLGTGNSPLHF. CDR3 sequence (DNA): TGTGCCAGCAGCTTGGGGACAGGGAATTCACCCCTCCACTTT.

The chain has TRBV15 and TRBJ2-5; 9 bases map to TRBD1. V lost 1 base to trimming and J lost 4 bases; unmatched junction nucleotides: 4. In germline, CDR1 is LNHNV, CDR2 YYDKDF (reference sequence). This CDR3 has 15 amino acids. CDR3 amino acids: CATSRATGGLETQYF. The CDR3 nucleotides read TGTGCCACCAGCAGAGCTACAGGGGGCTTAGAGACCCAGTACTTC.

This clone was detected only a few times. V usage is TRBV5-1 and J usage is TRBJ2-2; D possibly corresponds to TRBD1 (5 bases). V was clipped by 0 bases and J by 5 bases, with 17 bases between them. CDR3 length equals 17 residues. Germline CDR1 SGHRS, CDR2 YFSETQ. Here the CDR3 DNA reads TGCGCCAGCAGCTTGGTGGACATGGGTTTTAGAACCGGGGAGCTGTTTTTT. Protein sequence: CASSLVDMGFRTGELFF.

The chain is built from TRBV7-9 and TRBJ2-7; 7 bases line up with TRBD1. This CDR3 has 14 amino acids. V was clipped by 5 bases and J by 6 bases; unmatched bases: 10. CDR1 is SEHNR and CDR2 is FQNEAQ in the germline V gene (reference sequence). Written as DNA, the CDR3 is TGTGCCAGCAGCCTCCAGACAGGGTTAAGCGAGCAGTACTTC. It specifies CASSLQTGLSEQYF.

The rearrangement links TRBV29-1 to TRBJ2-7; 10 bases are a match to TRBD2. Per the germline V gene, CDR1 is SQVTM and CDR2 is ANQGSEA. The junction had 2 bases not matched to a gene; V was cut back by 0 bases and J by 3 bases. This CDR3 has 14 amino acids. The CDR3 loop reads CSVEDLAGDYEQYF. CDR3 coding DNA: TGCAGCGTTGAAGATCTAGCGGGAGACTACGAGCAGTACTTC.

The chain employs TRBV6-1 and TRBJ2-7, with 8 bases fitting TRBD1. The ends lost 4 bases at V and 2 bases at J; junction bases unmatched: 10. Germline assignment: CDR1 MNHNS and CDR2 SASEGT. This CDR3 contains 16 residues. CDR3 sequence reads: CASSGIRTGPTYEQYF. Written as DNA, the CDR3 is TGTGCCAGCAGTGGCATACGGACAGGGCCTACCTACGAGCAGTACTTC.

V gene TRBV15 combines with J gene TRBJ1-4, with D unresolved. The CDR3 covers 15 residues. Trimming took off 2 bases at V and 5 bases at J, with 12 bases between the two ends. CDR1 and CDR2 (germline): LNHNV, YYDKDF (reference sequence). For the CDR3, the DNA is TGTGCCACCAGCAGAAATGTCCAGCGCAATGAAAAACTGTTTTTT. Protein: CATSRNVQRNEKLFF.

The chain employs TRBV28 and TRBJ2-6; 8 nucleotides match TRBD2. The V gene's germline CDR1 is MDHEN and CDR2 SYDVKM. This CDR3 has 18 amino acids. With 7 bases clipped from V and 4 bases from J, the junction kept 15 bases outside the gene matches. The CDR3 spells CASTNTRGGGVGANVLTF. For the CDR3, the DNA is TGTGCCAGCACCAACACTCGGGGGGGAGGAGTCGGGGCCAACGTCCTGACTTTC.

This chain connects TRBV9 to TRBJ1-6, with D possibly being TRBD1 (6 bases). The CDR3 runs 17 residues. Trimming left V 4 bases short and J 2 bases short, with 16 bases between. Germline CDR1 SGDLS, CDR2 YYNGEE. CDR3 loop: CASSSEPGHTYNSPLHF. The CDR3 DNA follows: TGTGCCAGCAGCTCAGAACCGGGACATACCTATAATTCACCCCTCCACTTT.

V usage is TRBV25-1 and J usage is TRBJ2-7; TRBD2 matches at 10 bases. V lost 2 bases, J lost 3 bases, and 7 bases stayed unmatched. This CDR3 contains 16 residues. Germline V CDR1 and CDR2: MGHDK, SYGVNS. The DNA of the CDR3 is TGTGCCAGCAGTGAAAGGAGACTAGCGGGCCACTACGAGCAGTACTTC. Translating gives CASSERRLAGHYEQYF.

CDR3: CAWTGQGAYEQYF. The CDR3 DNA reads TGTGCCTGGACGGGACAGGGTGCCTACGAGCAGTACTTC. The chain couples TRBV30 to TRBJ2-7; the match to TRBD1 covers 9 bases. The CDR3 sequence is 13 residues long. Germline V lookup: CDR1 GTSNPN, CDR2 SVGIG (reference sequence). With V trimmed by 4 bases and J by 2 bases, 3 bases remained unmatched.